Listed below are T cell receptor beta chains from one sample, sequenced in a study of shared clonotypes between healthy human individuals. The data were produced by immunoSEQ multiplex PCR, yet TCRdb's version contains in-frame clones alone and is incomplete. The sample contains 600,000 to 750,000 clones, roughly 88% of which appear only once. The specimen sequenced was memory CD8+ T cells from PBMCs. All receptors come from a man between 18 and 35 years old in good health. Some clones in this sample may be carry-over from other donors' samples. The CDR3 runs from the conserved cysteine through the conserved F or W. The D gene is left open where the match is weak. Expanded clones are given a class, and other clones once, few, many or no size at all.

TRBD1	.	TRBJ2-2	TRBV27	CASSIVRDRTTGELFF	TGTGCCAGCAGTATTGTCCGGGACAGAACCACCGGGGAGCTGTTTTTT
TRBD1	.	TRBJ1-4	TRBV28	CASSLARGLTNEKLFF	TGTGCCAGCAGTTTAGCTAGGGGGCTTACTAATGAAAAACTGTTTTTT
.	few	TRBJ1-4	TRBV4-2	CASSHPLDEKLFF	TGTGCCAGCAGCCACCCATTGGATGAAAAACTGTTTTTT
.	.	TRBJ1-5	TRBV10-3	CAISDGSNQPQHF	TGTGCCATCAGTGATGGCTCCAATCAGCCCCAGCATTTT
.	.	TRBJ2-3	TRBV5-6	CASSLKMRTDTQYF	TGTGCCAGCAGCTTGAAGATGCGCACAGATACGCAGTATTTT
.	.	TRBJ1-2	TRBV10-3	CAIRTDSHYGYTF	TGTGCCATCAGAACTGACAGCCACTATGGCTACACCTTC
.	.	TRBJ2-5	TRBV29-1	CSVWAIPGETQYF	TGCAGCGTCTGGGCCATACCCGGGGAGACCCAGTACTTC
.	.	TRBJ1-2	TRBV10-3	CAISESRGYGYTF	TGTGCCATCAGTGAGTCTAGGGGATATGGCTACACCTTC
.	.	TRBJ1-2	TRBV4-1	CASSQMGSNYGYTF	TGCGCCAGCAGCCAAATGGGGTCTAACTATGGCTACACCTTC
TRBD1	.	TRBJ2-7	TRBV5-1	CASSDTGPGGAEQYF	TGCGCCAGCAGCGACACTGGGCCAGGGGGCGCCGAGCAGTACTTC
.	.	TRBJ2-7	TRBV27	CASSLLGAREQYF	TGTGCCAGCAGTTTATTGGGGGCGCGCGAGCAGTACTTC
.	once	TRBJ1-5	TRBV28	CASSQRDSLRNQPQHF	TGTGCCAGCAGTCAACGCGACAGTTTACGCAATCAGCCCCAGCATTTT
TRBD2	once	TRBJ2-1	TRBV28	CASSLVASGVYNEQFF	TGTGCCAGCAGTTTAGTAGCTAGCGGGGTATACAATGAGCAGTTCTTC
TRBD1	.	TRBJ1-6	TRBV27	CASSFSGGAGSPLHF	TGTGCCAGCAGTTTCTCAGGGGGGGCGGGTTCACCCCTCCACTTT
.	.	TRBJ2-1	TRBV4-3	CASSLSTRVREQFF	TGCGCCAGCAGCCTCTCGACCAGGGTGCGCGAGCAGTTCTTC
.	.	TRBJ2-4	TRBV7-9	CASSRAAGLAKNIQYF	TGTGCCAGCAGCCGTGCGGCAGGCCTAGCCAAAAACATTCAGTACTTC
TRBD1	.	TRBJ1-2	TRBV5-4	CASSLDRDYGYTF	TGTGCCAGCAGCCTCGACAGGGACTATGGCTACACCTTC
TRBD2	.	TRBJ2-2	TRBV15	CATSRETTGLAGDTGELFF	TGTGCCACCAGCAGAGAGACGACGGGACTAGCGGGAGACACCGGGGAGCTGTTTTTT
.	.	TRBJ1-1	TRBV28	CASSTTGTISEAFF	TGTGCCAGCAGCACCACAGGGACGATTAGTGAAGCTTTCTTT
.	.	TRBJ1-2	TRBV7-2	CASSLVWGGYTF	TGTGCCAGCAGCTTAGTTTGGGGCGGCTACACCTTC